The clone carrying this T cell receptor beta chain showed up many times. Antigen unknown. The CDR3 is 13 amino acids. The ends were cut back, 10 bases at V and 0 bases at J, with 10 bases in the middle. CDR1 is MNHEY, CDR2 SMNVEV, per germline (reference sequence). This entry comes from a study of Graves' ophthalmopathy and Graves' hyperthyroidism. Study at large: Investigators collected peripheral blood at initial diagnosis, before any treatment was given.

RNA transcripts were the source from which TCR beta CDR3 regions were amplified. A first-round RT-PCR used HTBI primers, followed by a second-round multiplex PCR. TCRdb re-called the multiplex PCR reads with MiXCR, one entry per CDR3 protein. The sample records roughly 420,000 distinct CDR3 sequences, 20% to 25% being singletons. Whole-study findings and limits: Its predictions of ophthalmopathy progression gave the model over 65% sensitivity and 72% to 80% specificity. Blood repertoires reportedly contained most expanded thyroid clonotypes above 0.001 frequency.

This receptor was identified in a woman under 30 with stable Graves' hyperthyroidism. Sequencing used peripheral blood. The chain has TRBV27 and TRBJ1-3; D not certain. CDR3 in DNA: TGTGCCACTAGAGAGATCTCTGGAAACACCATATATTTT. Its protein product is CATREISGNTIYF.